In its sample, the clone carrying this TCR beta chain was seen many times. Its antigen is currently unknown. This entry belongs to a study of T cells in Graves' hyperthyroidism and ophthalmopathy. V lost 0 bases, J lost 10 bases, and 10 bases lay in between. Germline-derived CDR1 and CDR2 are KGHSH and LQKENI. This CDR3 has 14 residues. Study results and limitations: The majority of expanded thyroid clonotypes above 0.001 also appeared in blood.

There were TCR beta CDR3 regions amplified from RNA transcripts. HTBI primers were employed in a first-round RT-PCR of the TCR CDR3. Using its own MiXCR run on the multiplex PCR reads, TCRdb lists one record per CDR3 protein. Of 620,000 or so distinct CDR3 sequences listed, more than 12% are singletons. The V call is TRBV18, the J call TRBJ1-6, with D possibly matching TRBD1 (5 bases). Sequencing was performed on blood. The clonotype comes from a woman in her fifties or sixties with Graves' ophthalmopathy. The CDR3 DNA reads TGTGCCAGCTCACCACCGGGGCTGGCGTCACCCCTCCACTTT. This gives the protein CASSPPGLASPLHF. Full variable domain (rest looked up from reference TRBV18 and TRBJ1-6): NAGVMQNPRHLVRRRGQEARLRCSPMKGHSHVYWYRQLPEEGLKFMVYLQKENIIDESGMPKERFSAEFPKEGPSILRIQQVVRGDSAAYFCASSPPGLASPLHFGNGTRLTVT.